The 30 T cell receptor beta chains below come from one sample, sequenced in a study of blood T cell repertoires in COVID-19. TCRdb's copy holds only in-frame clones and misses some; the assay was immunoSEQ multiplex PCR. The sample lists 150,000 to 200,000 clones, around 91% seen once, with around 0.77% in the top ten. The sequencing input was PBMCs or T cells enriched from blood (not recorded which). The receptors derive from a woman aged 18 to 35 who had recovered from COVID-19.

CDR3 DNA sequence: TGTGCCAGTAGTACGGGACACCCAAATCAGCCCCAGCATTTT. Its translation is CASSTGHPNQPQHF. The chain joins TRBV19 to TRBJ1-5; TRBD1 is a possible D gene (6 bases). Trimming took off 4 bases at V and 4 bases at J, with 11 bases between the two ends. The CDR3 is 14 residues long. In germline, CDR1 is LNHDA, CDR2 SQIVND (reference sequence).

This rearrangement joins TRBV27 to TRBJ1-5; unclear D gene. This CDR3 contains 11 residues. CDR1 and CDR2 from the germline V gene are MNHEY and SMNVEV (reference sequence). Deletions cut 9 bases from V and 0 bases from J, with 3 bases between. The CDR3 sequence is CASHSNQPQHF. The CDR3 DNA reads TGTGCCAGTCATAGCAATCAGCCCCAGCATTTT.

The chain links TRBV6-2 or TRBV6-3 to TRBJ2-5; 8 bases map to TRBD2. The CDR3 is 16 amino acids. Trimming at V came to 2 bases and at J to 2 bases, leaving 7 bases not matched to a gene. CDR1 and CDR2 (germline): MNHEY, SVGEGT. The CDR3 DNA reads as TGTGCCAGCAGTTACGGAACACTAGCGGCACAAGAGACCCAGTACTTC. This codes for CASSYGTLAAQETQYF.

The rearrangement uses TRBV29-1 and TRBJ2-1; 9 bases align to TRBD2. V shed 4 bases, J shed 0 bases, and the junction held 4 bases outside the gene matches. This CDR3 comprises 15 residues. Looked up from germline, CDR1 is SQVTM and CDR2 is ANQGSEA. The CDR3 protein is CSVASGASSYNEQFF. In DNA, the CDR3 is TGCAGCGTTGCTAGCGGGGCAAGCTCCTACAATGAGCAGTTCTTC.

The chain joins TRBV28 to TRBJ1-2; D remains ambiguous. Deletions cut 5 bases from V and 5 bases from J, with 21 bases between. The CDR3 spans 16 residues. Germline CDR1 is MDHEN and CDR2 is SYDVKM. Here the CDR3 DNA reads TGTGCCAGCAGTCTACCTAGAGAGCCGTCGGGGTATGGCTACACCTTC. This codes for CASSLPREPSGYGYTF.

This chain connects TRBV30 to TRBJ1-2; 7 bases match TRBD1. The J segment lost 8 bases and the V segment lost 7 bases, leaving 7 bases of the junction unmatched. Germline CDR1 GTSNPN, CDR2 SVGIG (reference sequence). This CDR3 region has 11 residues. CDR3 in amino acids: CASNRGRGYTF. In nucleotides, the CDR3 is TGTGCCTCCAACAGGGGTAGAGGCTACACCTTC.

CDR3 nucleotides: TGTGCCAGCACCATGACAGGGTATGGCAATCAGCCCCAGCATTTT. As protein: CASTMTGYGNQPQHF. The genes are TRBV28 and TRBJ1-5, with 7 bases that match TRBD1. V shed 7 bases, J shed 2 bases, and the junction held 8 bases outside the gene matches. Germline loops: CDR1 MDHEN, CDR2 SYDVKM. CDR3 size: 15 residues.

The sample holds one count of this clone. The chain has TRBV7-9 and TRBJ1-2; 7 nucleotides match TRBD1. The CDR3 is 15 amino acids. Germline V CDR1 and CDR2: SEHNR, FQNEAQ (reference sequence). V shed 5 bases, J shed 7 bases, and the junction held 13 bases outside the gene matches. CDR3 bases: TGTGCCAGCAGCCAGACGACAGGGCTGGGCGGTGGCTACACCTTC. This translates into CASSQTTGLGGGYTF.

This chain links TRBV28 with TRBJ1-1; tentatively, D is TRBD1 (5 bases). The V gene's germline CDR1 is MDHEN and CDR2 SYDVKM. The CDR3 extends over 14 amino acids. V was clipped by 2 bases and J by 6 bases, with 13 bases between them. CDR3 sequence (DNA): TGTGCCAGCAGTTTACTTCACTCGGGGGCTGAAGCTTTCTTT. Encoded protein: CASSLLHSGAEAFF. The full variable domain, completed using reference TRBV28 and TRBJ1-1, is DVKVTQSSRYLVKRTGEKVFLECVQDMDHENMFWYRQDPGLGLRLIYFSYDVKMKEKGDIPEGYSVSREKKERFSLILESASTNQTSMYLCASSLLHSGAEAFFGQGTRLTVV.

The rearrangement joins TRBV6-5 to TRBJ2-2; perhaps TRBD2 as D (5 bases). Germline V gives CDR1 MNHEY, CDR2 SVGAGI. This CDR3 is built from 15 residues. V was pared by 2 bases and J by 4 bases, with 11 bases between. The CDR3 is CASSYGVEGTGELFF. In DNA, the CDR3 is TGTGCCAGCAGTTACGGGGTAGAGGGCACCGGGGAGCTGTTTTTT.

CDR3 DNA sequence: TGCGCCAGCAGCTTGACCGCCCAGGGCAATCAGCCCCAGCATTTT. It is translated as CASSLTAQGNQPQHF. The chain links TRBV5-1 to TRBJ1-5; no clear D. V dropped 1 base and J dropped 2 bases, with 10 bases sitting between them. The CDR3 has 15 residues. Germline V gene data show CDR1 as SGHRS and CDR2 as YFSETQ. Full variable domain (missing parts from reference TRBV5-1 and TRBJ1-5): KAGVTQTPRYLIKTRGQQVTLSCSPISGHRSVSWYQQTPGQGLQFLFEYFSETQRNKGNFPGRFSGRQFSNSRSEMNVSTLELGDSALYLCASSLTAQGNQPQHFGDGTRLSIL.

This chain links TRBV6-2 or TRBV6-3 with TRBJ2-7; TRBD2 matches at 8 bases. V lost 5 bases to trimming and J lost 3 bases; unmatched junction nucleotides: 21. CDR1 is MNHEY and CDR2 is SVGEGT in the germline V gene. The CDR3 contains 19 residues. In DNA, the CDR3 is TGTGCCAGCAGTGCTTTCCACCTATTGAGCGGGAGAACAGACTACGAGCAGTACTTC. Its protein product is CASSAFHLLSGRTDYEQYF.

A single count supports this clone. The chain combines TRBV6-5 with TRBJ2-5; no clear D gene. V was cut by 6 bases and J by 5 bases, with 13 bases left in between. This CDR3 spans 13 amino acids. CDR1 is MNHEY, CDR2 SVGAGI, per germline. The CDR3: CASRNEVLETQYF. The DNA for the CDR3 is TGTGCCAGCAGGAACGAGGTCTTGGAGACCCAGTACTTC.

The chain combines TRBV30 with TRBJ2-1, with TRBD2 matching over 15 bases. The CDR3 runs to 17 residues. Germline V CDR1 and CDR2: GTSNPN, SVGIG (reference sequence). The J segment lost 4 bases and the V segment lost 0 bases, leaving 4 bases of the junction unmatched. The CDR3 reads CAWSVGLAGGPYNEQFF. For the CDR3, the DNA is TGTGCCTGGAGTGTAGGACTAGCGGGAGGGCCGTACAATGAGCAGTTCTTC.

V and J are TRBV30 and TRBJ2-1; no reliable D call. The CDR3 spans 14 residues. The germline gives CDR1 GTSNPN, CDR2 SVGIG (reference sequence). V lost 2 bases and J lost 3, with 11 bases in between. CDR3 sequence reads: CAWSSGVYYNEQFF. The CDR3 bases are TGTGCCTGGAGTTCCGGAGTCTACTACAATGAGCAGTTCTTC.

The CDR3 loop is CASSIGASNEQFF. In DNA, the CDR3 is TGTGCCAGCAGCATCGGAGCTAGTAATGAGCAGTTCTTC. J is TRBJ2-1 and V is TRBV5-4, with D unresolved. Trimming took off 4 bases at V and 7 bases at J, with 12 bases between the two ends. CDR1 is SGHNT and CDR2 is YYREEE in the germline V gene (reference sequence). The CDR3 spans 13 residues. Using reference TRBV5-4 and TRBJ2-1 for the parts outside the CDR3, the full variable domain is ETGVTQSPTHLIKTRGQQVTLRCSSQSGHNTVSWYQQALGQGPQFIFQYYREEENGRGNFPPRFSGLQFPNYSSELNVNALELDDSALYLCASSIGASNEQFFGPGTRLTVL.

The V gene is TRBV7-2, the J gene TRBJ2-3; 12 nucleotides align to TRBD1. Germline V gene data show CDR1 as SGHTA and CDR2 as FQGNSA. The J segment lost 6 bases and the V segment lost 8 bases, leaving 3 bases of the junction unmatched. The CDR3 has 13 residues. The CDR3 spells CASGTGGADTQYF. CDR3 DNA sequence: TGTGCCAGCGGGACAGGGGGCGCGGATACGCAGTATTTT.

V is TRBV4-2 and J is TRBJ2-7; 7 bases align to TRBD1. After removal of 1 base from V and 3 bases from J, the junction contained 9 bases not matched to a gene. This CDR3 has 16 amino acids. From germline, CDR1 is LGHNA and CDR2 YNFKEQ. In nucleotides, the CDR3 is TGTGCCAGCAGCCAAGCACAGGGGCTGGCCCACTACGAGCAGTACTTC. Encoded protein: CASSQAQGLAHYEQYF.

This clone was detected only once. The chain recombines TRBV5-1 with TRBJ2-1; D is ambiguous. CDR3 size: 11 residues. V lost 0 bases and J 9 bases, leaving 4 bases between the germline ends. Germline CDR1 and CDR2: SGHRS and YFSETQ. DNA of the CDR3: TGCGCCAGCAGCTTGGGAGGTGAGCAGTTCTTC. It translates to CASSLGGEQFF. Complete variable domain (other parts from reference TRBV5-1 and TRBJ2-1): KAGVTQTPRYLIKTRGQQVTLSCSPISGHRSVSWYQQTPGQGLQFLFEYFSETQRNKGNFPGRFSGRQFSNSRSEMNVSTLELGDSALYLCASSLGGEQFFGPGTRLTVL.

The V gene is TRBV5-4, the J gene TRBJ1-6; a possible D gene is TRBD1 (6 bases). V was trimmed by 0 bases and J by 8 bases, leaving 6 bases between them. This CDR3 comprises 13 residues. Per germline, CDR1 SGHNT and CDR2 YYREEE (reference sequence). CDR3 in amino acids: CASSLDRDSPLHF. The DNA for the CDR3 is TGTGCCAGCAGCTTGGACAGGGATTCACCCCTCCACTTT.

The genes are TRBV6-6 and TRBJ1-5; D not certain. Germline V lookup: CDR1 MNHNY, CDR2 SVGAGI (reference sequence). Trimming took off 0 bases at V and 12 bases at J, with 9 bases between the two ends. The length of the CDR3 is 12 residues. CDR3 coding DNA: TGTGCCAGCAGTTACTCAGAAGGGAGCCAGCATTTT. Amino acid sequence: CASSYSEGSQHF.

The CDR3 bases are TGTGCCAGCAGTTTCTCAGACTCGGTAGTTGGCTACACCTTC. Its translation: CASSFSDSVVGYTF. V is TRBV6-5 and J is TRBJ1-2, with D hard to call. This CDR3 spans 14 amino acids. Germline assignment: CDR1 MNHEY and CDR2 SVGAGI. V shed 4 bases and J shed 7 bases, with 16 bases lying between them.

This CDR3 is CASSFDGSLYNEQFF. The CDR3 coding sequence is TGTGCCAGCAGCTTTGACGGGAGTCTCTACAATGAGCAGTTCTTC. V and J are TRBV7-2 and TRBJ2-1, with D maybe TRBD2 (6 bases). The CDR3 totals 15 residues. Germline assignment: CDR1 SGHTA and CDR2 FQGNSA. Trimming took 3 bases from V and 3 from J, leaving 12 bases between them.

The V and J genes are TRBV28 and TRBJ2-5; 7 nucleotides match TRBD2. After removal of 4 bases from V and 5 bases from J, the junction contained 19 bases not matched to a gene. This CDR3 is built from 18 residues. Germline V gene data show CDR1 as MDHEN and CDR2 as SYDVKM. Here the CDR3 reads CASSSRLLAWGKRETQYF. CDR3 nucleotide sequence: TGTGCCAGCAGTTCCCGTCTACTAGCGTGGGGAAAACGGGAGACCCAGTACTTC. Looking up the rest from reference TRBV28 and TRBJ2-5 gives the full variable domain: DVKVTQSSRYLVKRTGEKVFLECVQDMDHENMFWYRQDPGLGLRLIYFSYDVKMKEKGDIPEGYSVSREKKERFSLILESASTNQTSMYLCASSSRLLAWGKRETQYFGPGTRLLVL.

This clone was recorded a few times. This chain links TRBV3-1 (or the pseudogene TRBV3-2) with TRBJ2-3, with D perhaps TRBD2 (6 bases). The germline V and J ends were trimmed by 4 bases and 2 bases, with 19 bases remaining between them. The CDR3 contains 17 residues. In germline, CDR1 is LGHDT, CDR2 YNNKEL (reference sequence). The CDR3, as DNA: TGTGCCAGCAGCCCCCGCATGGGACTGGCCGTCACAGATACGCAGTATTTT. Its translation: CASSPRMGLAVTDTQYF.

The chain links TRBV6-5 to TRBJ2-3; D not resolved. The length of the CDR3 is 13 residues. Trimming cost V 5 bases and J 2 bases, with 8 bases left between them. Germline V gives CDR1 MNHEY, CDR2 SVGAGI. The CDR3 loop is CASSPRDTDTQYF. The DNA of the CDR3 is TGTGCCAGCAGTCCGCGAGACACAGATACGCAGTATTTT.

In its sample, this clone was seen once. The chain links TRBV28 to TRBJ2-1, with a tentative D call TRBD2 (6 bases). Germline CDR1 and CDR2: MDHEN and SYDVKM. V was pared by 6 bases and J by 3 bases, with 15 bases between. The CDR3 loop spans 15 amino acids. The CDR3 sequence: CASRSLGGVYNEQFF. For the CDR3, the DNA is TGTGCCAGCAGATCATTAGGCGGGGTCTACAATGAGCAGTTCTTC.

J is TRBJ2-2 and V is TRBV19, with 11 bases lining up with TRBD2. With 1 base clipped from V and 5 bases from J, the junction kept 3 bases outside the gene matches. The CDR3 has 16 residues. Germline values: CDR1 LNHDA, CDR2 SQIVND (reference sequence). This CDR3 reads CASSIGLAGLTGELFF. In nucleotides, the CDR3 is TGTGCCAGTAGTATAGGACTAGCGGGACTTACCGGGGAGCTGTTTTTT. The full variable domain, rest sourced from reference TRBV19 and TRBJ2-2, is DGGITQSPKYLFRKEGQNVTLSCEQNLNHDAMYWYRQDPGQGLRLIYYSQIVNDFQKGDIAEGYSVSREKKESFPLTVTSAQKNPTAFYLCASSIGLAGLTGELFFGEGSRLTVL.

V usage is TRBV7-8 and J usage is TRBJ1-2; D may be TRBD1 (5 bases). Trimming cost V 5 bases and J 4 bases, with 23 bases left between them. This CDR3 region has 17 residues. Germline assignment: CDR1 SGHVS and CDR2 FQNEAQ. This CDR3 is CASSPKPLGGGFYGYTF. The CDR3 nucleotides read TGTGCCAGCAGCCCGAAGCCCCTCGGGGGGGGTTTCTATGGCTACACCTTC.

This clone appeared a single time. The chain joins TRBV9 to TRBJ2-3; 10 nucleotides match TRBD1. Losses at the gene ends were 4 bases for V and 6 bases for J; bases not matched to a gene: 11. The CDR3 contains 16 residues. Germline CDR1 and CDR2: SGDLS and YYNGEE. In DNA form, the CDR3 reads TGTGCCAGCAGCCCACTGGGGACAGGGGTGGGGGATACGCAGTATTTT. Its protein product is CASSPLGTGVGDTQYF.